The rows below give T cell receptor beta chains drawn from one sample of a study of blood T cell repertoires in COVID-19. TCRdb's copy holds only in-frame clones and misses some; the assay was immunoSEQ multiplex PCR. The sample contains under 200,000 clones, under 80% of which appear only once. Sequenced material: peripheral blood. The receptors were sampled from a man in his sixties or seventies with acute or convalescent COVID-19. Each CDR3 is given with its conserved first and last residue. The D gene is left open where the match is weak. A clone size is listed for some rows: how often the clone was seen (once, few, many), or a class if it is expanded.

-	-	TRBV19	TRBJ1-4	CASSITAGENEKLFF	TGTGCCAGTAGTATAACGGCAGGGGAGAATGAAAAACTGTTTTTT
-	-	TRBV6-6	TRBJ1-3	CASSPRLRGRSGNTIYF	TGTGCCAGCAGTCCCCGCTTGCGGGGAAGGTCTGGAAACACCATATATTTT
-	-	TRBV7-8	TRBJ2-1	CASSKRDTQSSYNEQFF	TGTGCCAGCAGCAAACGGGACACCCAAAGCTCCTACAATGAGCAGTTCTTC
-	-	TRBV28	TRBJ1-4	CASRGQGTNEKLFF	TGTGCCAGCAGAGGCCAGGGGACTAATGAAAAACTGTTTTTT
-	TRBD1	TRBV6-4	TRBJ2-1	CASSVGQSYNEQFF	TGTGCCAGCAGTGTGGGACAGTCCTACAATGAGCAGTTCTTC
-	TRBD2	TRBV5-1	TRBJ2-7	CASSSPGTSAYEQYF	TGCGCCAGCAGCTCCCCCGGGACTAGCGCCTACGAGCAGTACTTC
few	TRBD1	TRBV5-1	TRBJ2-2	CASSLGTGSGTGELFF	TGCGCCAGCAGCTTGGGGACAGGGTCGGGCACCGGGGAGCTGTTTTTT
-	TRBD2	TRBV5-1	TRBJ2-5	CASSLGVTGGEETQYF	TGCGCCAGCAGCTTGGGCGTTACGGGGGGAGAGGAGACCCAGTACTTC
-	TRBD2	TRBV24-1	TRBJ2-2	CATGTSGGADTGELFF	TGTGCCACCGGGACTAGCGGGGGGGCCGACACCGGGGAGCTGTTTTTT
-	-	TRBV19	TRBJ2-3	CASSLVLTVTQYF	TGTGCCAGTAGTCTGGTGCTGACAGTTACGCAGTATTTT
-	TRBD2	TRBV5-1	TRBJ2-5	CASSLELAGGQETQYF	TGCGCCAGCAGCTTGGAACTAGCGGGGGGACAAGAGACCCAGTACTTC
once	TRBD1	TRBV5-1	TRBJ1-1	CASSGQGAGTEAFF	TGCGCCAGCAGCGGGCAGGGGGCGGGGACTGAAGCTTTCTTT
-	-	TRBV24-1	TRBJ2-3	CATSGASGEANREQYF	TGTGCCACCAGTGGGGCCAGCGGCGAGGCGAACAGGGAGCAGTATTTT
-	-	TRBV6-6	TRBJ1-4	CASSYGATNEKLFF	TGTGCCAGCAGTTACGGAGCAACTAATGAAAAACTGTTTTTT
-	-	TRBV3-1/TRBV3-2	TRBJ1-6	CASSQTTVTNSPLHF	TGTGCCAGCAGCCAAACCACAGTGACTAATTCACCCCTCCACTTT
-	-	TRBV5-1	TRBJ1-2	CASSLTIPSGWAGYTF	TGCGCCAGCAGCTTGACTATTCCATCAGGGTGGGCTGGCTACACCTTC